Each of the 18 T cell receptor beta chains below was sequenced from the same sample in a study of blood T cell repertoires in COVID-19. Using immunoSEQ multiplex PCR, the repertoire was profiled, and TCRdb retains in-frame clones only, with some absent. Counted here are approximately 130,000 clones, around four fifths occurring once; the ten biggest clones make up roughly 12%. Sequenced sample: peripheral blood. Receptors were obtained from a human donor in a cohort sampled during active COVID-19.

The chain employs TRBV7-9 and TRBJ1-4, with 7 positions matching TRBD1. V shed 4 bases, J shed 12 bases, and the junction held 14 bases outside the gene matches. Germline CDR1 reads SEHNR; CDR2 reads FQNEAQ (reference sequence). This CDR3 is 15 amino acids long. CDR3 sequence: CASSYGGGRLVELFF. In DNA form, the CDR3 reads TGTGCCAGCAGCTACGGAGGGGGCAGGCTAGTTGAACTGTTTTTT.

The chain has TRBV4-2 and TRBJ1-1; TRBD1 might be the D (5 bases). The germline gives CDR1 LGHNA, CDR2 YNFKEQ. Trimming took 0 bases from V and 3 from J, leaving 20 bases between them. The CDR3 consists of 18 residues. The CDR3 loop is CASSQELLRPGLYTEAFF. The CDR3 nucleotides read TGTGCCAGCAGCCAAGAGCTACTAAGGCCGGGACTGTACACTGAAGCTTTCTTT.

V is TRBV29-1 and J is TRBJ2-7; 11 positions agree with TRBD1. Germline lookup yields CDR1 SQVTM and CDR2 ANQGSEA. The CDR3 has 14 residues. The V gene end was trimmed by 8 bases and the J gene end by 2 bases; junction bases not matched to a gene: 8. CDR3 residues: CSTGGTGGAYEQYF. CDR3 bases: TGCAGCACTGGAGGGACAGGGGGGGCCTACGAGCAGTACTTC.

This rearrangement joins TRBV4-2 to TRBJ2-7; a weak D match, TRBD1 (7 bases). The CDR3 spans 19 residues. V lost 3 bases and J 0 bases, leaving 24 bases between the germline ends. Looked up from germline, CDR1 is LGHNA and CDR2 is YNFKEQ. DNA for the CDR3: TGTGCCAGCAGCCATTCCCCCGAGGGCGGGACAGCACTCTCCTACGAGCAGTACTTC. Protein product: CASSHSPEGGTALSYEQYF.

The chain uses TRBV7-2 and TRBJ1-5, with 7 bases identical to TRBD1. This CDR3 has 15 residues. CDR1 is SGHTA, CDR2 FQGNSA, per germline. V trimming: 1 base; J trimming: 6 bases; junction bases outside the gene matches: 6. The CDR3 nucleotides read TGTGCCAGCAGCTTAGGGGGACAGTACGGTCAGCCCCAGCATTTT. This encodes CASSLGGQYGQPQHF.

The rearrangement links TRBV4-2 to TRBJ1-2; 7 nucleotides line up with TRBD1. CDR1 and CDR2 (germline): LGHNA, YNFKEQ. The V and J ends lost 4 bases and 7 bases, in that order; junction bases with no gene match: 6. This CDR3 is built from 13 residues. CDR3: CASSPGTVSGYTF. CDR3 nucleotide sequence: TGTGCCAGCAGCCCTGGGACAGTAAGTGGCTACACCTTC.

The sample holds a few counts of this clone. This chain uses TRBV4-2 with TRBJ1-6; D unclear. Between the trimmed V and J ends, which lost 5 bases and 6 bases, there was a span of 20 bases. Germline V lookup: CDR1 LGHNA, CDR2 YNFKEQ. The CDR3 consists of 17 residues. Here the CDR3 DNA reads TGTGCCAGCAGCACGCTCGTCCGAGGCAGATCTAATTCACCCCTCCACTTT. This translates into CASSTLVRGRSNSPLHF.

This clone came up a few times. The chain carries TRBV10-3 and TRBJ1-3; D is unresolved. Germline-derived CDR1 and CDR2 are ENHRY and SYGVKD. Trimming left V 6 bases short and J 0 bases short, with 12 bases between. There are 15 residues in the CDR3. The CDR3, as DNA: TGTGCCATCAGCCGATCCGAGAGCTCTGGAAACACCATATATTTT. This sequence encodes CAISRSESSGNTIYF.

V gene TRBV6-6 combines with J gene TRBJ1-2, with 7 positions matching TRBD1. The CDR3 contains 14 residues. CDR1 MNHNY and CDR2 SVGAGI come from the germline V gene (reference sequence). The V gene end was trimmed by 4 bases and the J gene end by 8 bases; junction bases not matched to a gene: 10. The CDR3 is CASSSTGETRGYTF. The CDR3 region has the DNA TGTGCCAGCAGTTCCACAGGGGAGACTCGGGGCTACACCTTC.

The J gene is TRBJ2-5, the V gene TRBV3-1 (or the pseudogene TRBV3-2); 13 bases fit TRBD2. After removal of 4 bases from V and 4 bases from J, the junction contained 3 bases not matched to a gene. The CDR3 spans 15 residues. Germline assignment: CDR1 LGHDT and CDR2 YNNKEL (reference sequence). The CDR3 DNA follows: TGTGCCAGCAGCCCACTAGCGGGGGGGGCAGAGACCCAGTACTTC. Residues: CASSPLAGGAETQYF.

The chain links TRBV3-1 (or the pseudogene TRBV3-2) to TRBJ2-5; D might be TRBD2 (5 bases). V shed 1 base and J shed 7 bases, with 19 bases lying between them. The CDR3 consists of 16 residues. Germline V CDR1 and CDR2: LGHDT, YNNKEL (reference sequence). CDR3: CASSQVTGSQSGTQYF. Written as DNA, the CDR3 is TGTGCCAGCAGCCAAGTGACGGGATCCCAATCGGGGACCCAGTACTTC.

This chain connects TRBV5-1 to TRBJ1-2; 9 bases match TRBD1. The length of the CDR3 is 14 residues. The germline gives CDR1 SGHRS, CDR2 YFSETQ. V lost 8 bases and J lost 7; bases outside the gene matches: 12. The CDR3 protein is CASGTGGAFRGYTF. Written as DNA, the CDR3 is TGCGCCAGTGGAACAGGGGGCGCTTTTCGTGGCTACACCTTC.

The rearrangement joins TRBV3-1 (or the pseudogene TRBV3-2) to TRBJ2-5; 7 bases map to TRBD2. The germline V gene encodes CDR1 LGHDT and CDR2 YNNKEL (reference sequence). The junction had 10 bases not matched to a gene; V was cut back by 0 bases and J by 6 bases. The CDR3 runs to 16 residues. CDR3 nucleotides: TGTGCCAGCAGCCAAGATATTGGGACTATCGGGCAGACCCAGTACTTC. Translation gives CASSQDIGTIGQTQYF.

V and J are TRBV7-9 and TRBJ2-5, with D possibly matching TRBD2 (6 bases). V dropped 5 bases and J dropped 5 bases, with 21 bases sitting between them. CDR3 size: 16 residues. The germline CDR1 and CDR2 sequences are SEHNR and FQNEAQ (reference sequence). The CDR3 nucleotides are TGTGCCAGCAGCCCCTCCCTCGGAGGGGCCGGGGAGACCCAGTACTTC. It yields the protein CASSPSLGGAGETQYF.

The rearrangement uses TRBV3-1 (or the pseudogene TRBV3-2) and TRBJ1-2; a possible D gene is TRBD1 (5 bases). Germline assignment: CDR1 LGHDT and CDR2 YNNKEL (reference sequence). V was cut by 6 bases and J by 5 bases, with 22 bases left in between. The CDR3 is made up of 16 amino acids. CDR3 nucleotides: TGTGCCAGCAGACCCCAGGTCGGCGGGGGAACGTATGGCTACACCTTC. This encodes CASRPQVGGGTYGYTF.

The chain uses TRBV5-4 and TRBJ2-5; 10 bases match TRBD2. Germline V gene lookup returns CDR1 SGHNT and CDR2 YYREEE (reference sequence). The CDR3 spans 15 residues. Germline trimming cut 3 bases from V and 3 bases from J; bases unmatched to any gene: 5. The CDR3 region is CASSWGTSVEETQYF. CDR3 bases: TGTGCCAGCAGCTGGGGGACTAGCGTTGAAGAGACCCAGTACTTC.

This chain links TRBV2 with TRBJ2-7, with 10 nucleotides matching TRBD2. Germline V CDR1 and CDR2: SNHLY, FYNNEI. With 8 bases clipped from V and 0 bases from J, the junction kept 19 bases outside the gene matches. The CDR3 consists of 19 residues. The CDR3, as DNA: TGTGCCAGCCACGGGGTGTGGGCTAGCGGGGGACAACGCTCCTACGAGCAGTACTTC. It yields the protein CASHGVWASGGQRSYEQYF.

The rearrangement links TRBV6-5 to TRBJ2-2; D call uncertain. Between the trimmed V and J ends, which lost 4 bases and 0 bases, there was a span of 6 bases. CDR3 size: 14 residues. From germline, CDR1 is MNHEY and CDR2 SVGAGI. The CDR3 DNA reads TGTGCCAGCAGTTCCACTTCGAACACCGGGGAGCTGTTTTTT. This translates into CASSSTSNTGELFF.